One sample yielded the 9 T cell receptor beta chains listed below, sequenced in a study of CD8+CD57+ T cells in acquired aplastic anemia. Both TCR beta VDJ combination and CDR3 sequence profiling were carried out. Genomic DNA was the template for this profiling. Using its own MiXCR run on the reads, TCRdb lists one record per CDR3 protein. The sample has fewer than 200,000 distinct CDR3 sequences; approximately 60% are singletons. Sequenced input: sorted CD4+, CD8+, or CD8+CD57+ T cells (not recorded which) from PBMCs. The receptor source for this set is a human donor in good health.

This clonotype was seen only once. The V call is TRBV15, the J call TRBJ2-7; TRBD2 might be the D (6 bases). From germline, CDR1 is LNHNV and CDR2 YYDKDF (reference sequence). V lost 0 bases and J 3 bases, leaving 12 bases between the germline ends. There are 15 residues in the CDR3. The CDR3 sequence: CATSRDGGRLYEQYF. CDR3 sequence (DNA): TGTGCCACCAGCAGAGATGGTGGGAGGCTCTACGAGCAGTACTTC.

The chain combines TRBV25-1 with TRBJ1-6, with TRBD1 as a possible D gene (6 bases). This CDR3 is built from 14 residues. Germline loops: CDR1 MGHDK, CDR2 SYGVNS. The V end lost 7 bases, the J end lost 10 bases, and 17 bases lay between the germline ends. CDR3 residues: CASIGGGRGSPLHF. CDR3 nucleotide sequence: TGTGCCAGCATAGGGGGGGGGCGCGGGTCACCCCTCCACTTT.

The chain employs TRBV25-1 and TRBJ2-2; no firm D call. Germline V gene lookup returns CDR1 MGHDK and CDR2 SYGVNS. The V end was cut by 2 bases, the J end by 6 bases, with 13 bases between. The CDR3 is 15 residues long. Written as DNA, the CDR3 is TGTGCCAGCAGTGAAGGGTATCAGTTGCCCGGGGAGCTGTTTTTT. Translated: CASSEGYQLPGELFF. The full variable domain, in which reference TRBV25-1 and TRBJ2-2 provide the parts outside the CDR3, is EADIYQTPRYLVIGTGKKITLECSQTMGHDKMYWYQQDPGMELHLIHYSYGVNSTEKGDLSSESTVSRIRTEHFPLTLESARPSHTSQYLCASSEGYQLPGELFFGEGSRLTVL.

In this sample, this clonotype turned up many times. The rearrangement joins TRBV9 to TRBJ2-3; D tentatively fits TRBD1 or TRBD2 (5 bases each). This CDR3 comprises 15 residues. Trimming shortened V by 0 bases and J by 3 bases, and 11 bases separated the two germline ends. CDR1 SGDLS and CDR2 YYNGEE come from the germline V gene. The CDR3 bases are TGTGCCAGCAGCGTAGATCCAGGGAGTACAGATACGCAGTATTTT. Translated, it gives CASSVDPGSTDTQYF.

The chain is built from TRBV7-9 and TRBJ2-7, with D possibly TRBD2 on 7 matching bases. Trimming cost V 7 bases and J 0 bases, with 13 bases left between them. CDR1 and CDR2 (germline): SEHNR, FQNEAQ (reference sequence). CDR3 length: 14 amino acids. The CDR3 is CASKGGASSYEQYF. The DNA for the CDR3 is TGTGCCAGCAAAGGGGGGGCGAGCTCCTACGAGCAGTACTTC.

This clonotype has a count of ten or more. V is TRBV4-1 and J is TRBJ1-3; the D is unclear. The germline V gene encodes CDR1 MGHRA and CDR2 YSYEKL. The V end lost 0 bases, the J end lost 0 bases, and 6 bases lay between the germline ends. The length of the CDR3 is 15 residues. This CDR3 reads CASSQDRTSGNTIYF. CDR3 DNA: TGCGCCAGCAGCCAAGATCGGACCTCTGGAAACACCATATATTTT.

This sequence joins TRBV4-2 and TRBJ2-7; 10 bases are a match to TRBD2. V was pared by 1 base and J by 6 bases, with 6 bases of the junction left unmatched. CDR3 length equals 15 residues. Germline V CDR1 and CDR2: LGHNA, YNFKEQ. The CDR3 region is CASSQAASGRTEQYF. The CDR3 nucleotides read TGTGCCAGCAGCCAAGCAGCTAGCGGGAGAACCGAGCAGTACTTC.

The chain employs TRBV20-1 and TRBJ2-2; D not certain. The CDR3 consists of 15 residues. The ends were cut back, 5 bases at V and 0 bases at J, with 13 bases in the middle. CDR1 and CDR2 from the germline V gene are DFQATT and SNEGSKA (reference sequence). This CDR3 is CSAPATPANTGELFF. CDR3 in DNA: TGCAGTGCTCCCGCTACCCCCGCGAACACCGGGGAGCTGTTTTTT.

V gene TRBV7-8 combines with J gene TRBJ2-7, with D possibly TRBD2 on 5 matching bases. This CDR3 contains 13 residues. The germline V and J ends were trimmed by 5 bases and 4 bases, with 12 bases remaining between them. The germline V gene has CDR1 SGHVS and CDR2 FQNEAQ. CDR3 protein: CASSQTGNYEQYF. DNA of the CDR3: TGTGCCAGCAGCCAGACCGGGAATTACGAGCAGTACTTC.